This is a list of T cell receptor beta chains from one sample in a study of identical twins. TCRdb itself ran the 5' RACE reads through MiXCR, one entry per CDR3 protein. The profile shows about 240,000 distinct CDR3 sequences, about an eighth of them singletons. This same sample was also taken into another study, of yellow fever vaccine responses in identical twins.

The sample consisted of memory (CD45RO+) T cells sorted from blood. The origin of the receptors is a woman aged 18-35 years in good health. The CDR3 runs from the conserved cysteine through the conserved F or W. Fields, in order: V gene, J gene, CDR3 protein.

TRBV7-2,TRBJ2-7,CASSPPPDSSEQYF
TRBV9,TRBJ1-1,CASSPGWTVNTEAFF
TRBV6-1,TRBJ2-3,CASSILGGDTQYF
TRBV5-5,TRBJ2-1,CASSLGRSYNEQFF
TRBV5-6,TRBJ2-2,CASQPGNPGELFF
TRBV7-2,TRBJ2-3,CASSLDGRGNTDTQYF
TRBV11-2,TRBJ2-4,CASSLTPIQYF
TRBV5-1,TRBJ2-5,CASSREDRGGQETQYF
TRBV28,TRBJ1-5,CASRGGGQNQPQHF
TRBV5-1,TRBJ2-1,CASSLDRGSFEQFF
TRBV7-2,TRBJ2-7,CASSLRTQTYEQYF
TRBV11-2,TRBJ2-5,CASSTRTSLGGETQYF
TRBV20-1,TRBJ2-1,CSARDEAGSSYNEQFF
TRBV29-1,TRBJ2-4,CSARTSGTDIQYF
TRBV29-1,TRBJ2-7,CSVEVRAGGPSEQYF
TRBV15,TRBJ2-1,CATSALTGVYHNEQFF
TRBV11-2,TRBJ2-5,CASSSGRVSKETQYF
TRBV4-2,TRBJ2-7,CASSQDVGDSIPYEQYF
TRBV12-3/TRBV12-4,TRBJ2-1,CASSRDGDYNEQFF
TRBV7-9,TRBJ2-7,CASSPTAAEQYF
TRBV20-1,TRBJ2-7,CSAREPEDGSSYEQYF
TRBV6-1,TRBJ1-3,CASSPDRVGNTIYF
TRBV30,TRBJ2-7,CAWNRVSSYEQYF
TRBV6-8,TRBJ1-5,CASSATGKQPQHF
TRBV7-9,TRBJ2-1,CASSLASGSQFF
TRBV7-3,TRBJ2-7,CASSLSPTSASYEQYF
TRBV20-1,TRBJ1-1,CSARDGQGTEAFF
TRBV12-3/TRBV12-4,TRBJ1-1,CASSLKANTEAFF
TRBV4-2,TRBJ1-1,CASTQTGGKVEAFF
TRBV3-1,TRBJ1-6,CASSQGLGLSSPLHF
TRBV29-1,TRBJ1-1,CSVQTGTVDTEAFF
TRBV4-2,TRBJ2-7,CASSHRDRGSYEQYF
TRBV6-1,TRBJ2-1,CASSPRTEIYNEQFF
TRBV29-1,TRBJ2-5,CSVLKFDRPQETQYF
TRBV6-6,TRBJ1-1,CASSGEAFF
TRBV7-8,TRBJ2-3,CASSGIAGGSDTQYF
TRBV6-2/TRBV6-3,TRBJ2-7,CASSNDRGSSYEQYF
TRBV2,TRBJ2-7,CASSEAPGQGYEQYF
TRBV6-1,TRBJ2-7,CASSRIQGSHSYEQYF
TRBV20-1,TRBJ1-5,CSARGQGADSQPQHF
TRBV7-2,TRBJ2-2,CASSLRRTNTGELFF
TRBV20-1,TRBJ2-7,CSARVLYRTSGRATHEQYF
TRBV7-2,TRBJ1-2,CASSLVAHYGYTF
TRBV30,TRBJ1-1,CAWNKGTEAFF
TRBV12-3/TRBV12-4,TRBJ2-7,CASSLSRAGGIYEQYF
TRBV9,TRBJ1-2,CASSVSPGNYGYTF
TRBV20-1,TRBJ2-3,CSAAMGLAGGQADTQYF
TRBV20-1,TRBJ2-7,CSARRAGVRGEQYF
TRBV6-1,TRBJ1-4,CASRGTGREKLFF
TRBV5-1,TRBJ2-2,CASSLGQENTGELFF
TRBV27,TRBJ2-7,CASSPLDHIYEQYF
TRBV20-1,TRBJ2-1,CSAIKDSYNEQFF
TRBV7-7,TRBJ1-4,CASSLRPGTNEKLFF
TRBV7-2,TRBJ2-3,CASSLGSPRSTDTQYF
TRBV28,TRBJ2-2,CASSSGGGDTGELFF
TRBV6-6,TRBJ2-1,CASSYYGDEQFF
TRBV3-1,TRBJ2-5,CASSQGWLAQETQYF
TRBV6-2/TRBV6-3,TRBJ1-1,CASTDSLNTEAFF